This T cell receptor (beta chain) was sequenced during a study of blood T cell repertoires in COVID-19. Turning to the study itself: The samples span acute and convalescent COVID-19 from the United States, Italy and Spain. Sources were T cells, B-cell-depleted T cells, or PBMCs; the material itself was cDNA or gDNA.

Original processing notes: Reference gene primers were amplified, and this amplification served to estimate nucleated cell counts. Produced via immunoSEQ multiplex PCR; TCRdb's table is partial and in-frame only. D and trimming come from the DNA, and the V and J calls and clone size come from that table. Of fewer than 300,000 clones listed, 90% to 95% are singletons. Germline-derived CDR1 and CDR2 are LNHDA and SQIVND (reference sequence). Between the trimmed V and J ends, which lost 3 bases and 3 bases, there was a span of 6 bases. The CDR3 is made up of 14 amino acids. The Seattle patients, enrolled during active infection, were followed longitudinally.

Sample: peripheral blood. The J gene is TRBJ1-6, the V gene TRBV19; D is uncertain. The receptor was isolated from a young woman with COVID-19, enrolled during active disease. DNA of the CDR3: TGTGCCAGTAGTATGGGGAGCTATAATTCACCCCTCCACTTT. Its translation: CASSMGSYNSPLHF.